Shown below are 13 T cell receptor beta chains from a single sample sequenced in a study of blood T cell repertoires in COVID-19 (TCRdb year 2020). The library was generated by the immunoSEQ multiplex PCR assay. Held by TCRdb, this immuneACCESS table contains in-frame sequences only and omits some clones. Under half of the omission traces to an unresolved V gene where checked; the cause of the rest is unknown. This sample comprises fewer than 250,000 clones, over 75% of them detected only once. The ten largest make up less than 8% of the sample. The specimen was PBMCs or T cells enriched from blood (not recorded which). The receptors here all came from a man under 40 in a cohort exposed to, infected with or recovered from COVID-19 (not recorded which).

The chain carries TRBV10-3 and TRBJ2-7, with 8 positions matching TRBD2. The length of the CDR3 is 14 residues. CDR1 and CDR2 (germline): ENHRY, SYGVKD. The J segment lost 0 bases and the V segment lost 4 bases, leaving 2 bases of the junction unmatched. CDR3 coding DNA: TGTGCCATCAGTGTGAGCGGGAGCTCCTACGAGCAGTACTTC. Amino acids: CAISVSGSSYEQYF.

This chain uses TRBV11-2 with TRBJ2-7; the D is unclear. The CDR3 contains 13 residues. The V gene's germline CDR1 is SGHAT and CDR2 FQNNGV. The V gene lost 5 bases and the J gene lost 3 bases, with 11 bases spanning the gap. The CDR3 DNA is TGTGCCAGCAGCCAACACGAACACTACGAGCAGTACTTC. As protein: CASSQHEHYEQYF.

The J gene is TRBJ1-2, the V gene TRBV7-8, with D possibly being TRBD1 (6 bases). The CDR3 spans 16 residues. Germline CDR1 and CDR2: SGHVS and FQNEAQ. Between the trimmed V and J ends, which lost 1 base and 2 bases, there was a span of 14 bases. The CDR3 DNA reads as TGTGCCAGCAGCTTAGTAGGAACAGGGATAAACTATGGCTACACCTTC. It codes for CASSLVGTGINYGYTF.

The CDR3 is CASSYLRGGGSYGYTF. The CDR3 nucleotides are TGTGCCAGCAGTTACTTAAGGGGTGGTGGGTCCTATGGCTACACCTTC. V usage is TRBV6-5 and J usage is TRBJ1-2, with D possibly being TRBD1 (5 bases). Germline V CDR1 and CDR2: MNHEY, SVGAGI. The CDR3 is 16 amino acids. V was cut by 1 base and J by 4 bases, with 16 bases left in between.

The V call is TRBV5-1, the J call TRBJ1-6; D gene ambiguous. V was shortened by 4 bases and J by 3 bases, with 11 bases between the two germline ends. Germline lookup yields CDR1 SGHRS and CDR2 YFSETQ. CDR3 size: 15 residues. The CDR3 protein is CASSHQAGYNSPLHF. CDR3 bases: TGCGCCAGCAGCCACCAGGCTGGCTATAATTCACCCCTCCACTTT.

V and J are TRBV5-1 and TRBJ2-7; tentatively, D is TRBD1 (6 bases). The CDR3 is made up of 15 amino acids. Germline V gene data show CDR1 as SGHRS and CDR2 as YFSETQ. Trimming took 1 base from V and 0 from J, leaving 11 bases between them. CDR3 loop: CASSLSQGSSYEQYF. Here the CDR3 DNA reads TGCGCCAGCAGCTTGTCTCAGGGGTCCTCCTACGAGCAGTACTTC.

This chain connects TRBV28 to TRBJ2-7, with D maybe TRBD2 (5 bases). With 5 bases removed from V and 5 bases from J, the gap between germline ends came to 16 bases. The CDR3 spans 14 residues. Germline V gives CDR1 MDHEN, CDR2 SYDVKM. In nucleotides, the CDR3 is TGTGCCAGCAGTCCGCGAGGCCTTAGCGACGAGCAGTACTTC. This codes for CASSPRGLSDEQYF.

This clone was counted many times. The chain uses TRBV6-4 and TRBJ2-2; 13 bases agree with TRBD2. The ends lost 5 bases at V and 4 bases at J; junction bases unmatched: 1. Germline V CDR1 and CDR2: MRHNA, SNTAGT. This CDR3 is 15 amino acids long. In nucleotides, the CDR3 is TGTGCCAGCAGTCGGACTAGCGGGAGCACCGGGGAGCTGTTTTTT. This codes for CASSRTSGSTGELFF.

The chain combines TRBV12-3 or TRBV12-4 with TRBJ1-1; D is undetermined. The CDR3 sequence is 13 residues long. Trimming pared 6 bases from V and 0 bases from J, leaving 8 bases between. The CDR3 nucleotides are TGTGCCAGCAGCCCAACTGTGAACACTGAAGCTTTCTTT. Amino acid sequence: CASSPTVNTEAFF.

The J gene is TRBJ2-7, the V gene TRBV11-1; D might be TRBD1 (6 bases). The germline CDR1 and CDR2 sequences are SGHAT and FQDESV (reference sequence). Trimming shortened V by 2 bases and J by 6 bases, and 11 bases separated the two germline ends. This CDR3 has 13 residues. CDR3 coding DNA: TGTGCCAGCAGCTTACGGGACATCGGCGAGCAGTACTTC. Its translation is CASSLRDIGEQYF.

CDR3 loop: CASSLEQYSNQPQHF. The CDR3 bases are TGTGCCAGCAGTTTGGAACAGTATAGCAATCAGCCCCAGCATTTT. The gene calls are TRBV28 and TRBJ1-5; D call uncertain. The germline gives CDR1 MDHEN, CDR2 SYDVKM. The CDR3 is 15 amino acids. V lost 3 bases, J lost 0 bases, and 9 bases lay in between. Supplemented by reference TRBV28 and TRBJ1-5, the full variable domain reads DVKVTQSSRYLVKRTGEKVFLECVQDMDHENMFWYRQDPGLGLRLIYFSYDVKMKEKGDIPEGYSVSREKKERFSLILESASTNQTSMYLCASSLEQYSNQPQHFGDGTRLSIL.

On this clone itself: One end of the junction is discordant with germline, which a read error may explain. The CDR3 loop reads CASSLVPSGVYNEQFF. CDR3 DNA: TGTGCTAGCAGCTTAGTTCCTAGCGGGGTCTACAATGAGCAGTTCTTC. This sequence joins TRBV7-7 and TRBJ2-1; 9 bases match TRBD2. Germline-derived CDR1 and CDR2 are SSHAT and FNYEAQ (reference sequence). CDR3 length: 16 residues.

The V gene is TRBV3-1 (or the pseudogene TRBV3-2), the J gene TRBJ2-7, with 14 bases fitting TRBD2. The CDR3 is 17 residues long. V was pared by 4 bases and J by 4 bases, with 9 bases of the junction left unmatched. CDR1 and CDR2 from the germline V gene are LGHDT and YNNKEL (reference sequence). As DNA, the CDR3 is TGTGCCAGCAGCCCTGGGACTAGCGGGAGTCTCTCTTACGAGCAGTACTTC. It translates to CASSPGTSGSLSYEQYF.